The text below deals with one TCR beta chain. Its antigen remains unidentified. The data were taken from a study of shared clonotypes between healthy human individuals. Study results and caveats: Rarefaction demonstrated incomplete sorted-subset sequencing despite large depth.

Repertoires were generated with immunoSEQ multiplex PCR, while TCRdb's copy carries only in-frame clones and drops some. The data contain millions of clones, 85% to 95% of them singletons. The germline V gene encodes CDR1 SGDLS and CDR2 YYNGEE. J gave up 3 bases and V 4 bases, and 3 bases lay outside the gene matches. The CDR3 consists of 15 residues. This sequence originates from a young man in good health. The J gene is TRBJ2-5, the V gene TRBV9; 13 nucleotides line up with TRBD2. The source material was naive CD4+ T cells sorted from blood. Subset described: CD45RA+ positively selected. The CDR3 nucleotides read TGTGCCAGCAGCCCCGGGACTAGCGGGAAAGAGACCCAGTACTTC. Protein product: CASSPGTSGKETQYF.